This T cell receptor beta chain was recorded in a study of a mutant IDH1 vaccine in newly diagnosed glioma. Study-wide background: Vaccines began 4-6 weeks after radiotherapy alone, or with temozolomide cycles.

Remarks on this clone: What it binds is unknown.

Profiled with immunoSEQ multiplex PCR; TCRdb holds only in-frame clones, not every one. The sample holds some 21,000 clones, less than 90% seen once. CDR1 is SGHNT and CDR2 is YYREEE in the germline V gene (reference sequence). The length of the CDR3 is 15 residues. The J segment lost 9 bases and the V segment lost 0 bases, leaving 5 bases of the junction unmatched. Regarding time point: week 47, end of study. Doses consisted of 300 ug of mutant IDH1 20-mer peptide each, paired with topical imiquimod. Scheduled for weeks 1, 3, 5, 7, 11, 15, 19 and 23, eight vaccinations were given to patients. The V gene is TRBV5-4, the J gene TRBJ2-1, with TRBD2 matching 11 bases. Sequencing was performed on PBMCs, taken from a glioma patient whose treatment included an IDH1 peptide vaccine. This sequence originates from a man aged 40-49 years with glioma. In DNA, the CDR3 is TGTGCCAGCAGCTTGGTCGGTAGCGGGAGGGTTGAGCAGTTCTTC. Translating it yields CASSLVGSGRVEQFF.